Following are 30 T cell receptor beta chains from one sample sequenced in a study of Graves' ophthalmopathy and Graves' hyperthyroidism. RNA transcripts were the source from which TCR beta CDR3 regions were amplified. Scientists carried out first-round RT-PCR using HTBI primers and then a second-round multiplex PCR. TCRdb reprocessed the multiplex PCR reads with MiXCR, giving one entry per CDR3 protein. This sample carries about 740,000 distinct CDR3 sequences, roughly 40% of them seen once, and the ten largest clones take about 40%. Sequenced input: peripheral blood. These receptors originate from an adult man with Graves' ophthalmopathy.

This clonotype was counted a few times. The chain couples TRBV7-9 to TRBJ2-7; 9 bases line up with TRBD1. The germline CDR1 and CDR2 sequences are SEHNR and FQNEAQ (reference sequence). The CDR3 totals 16 residues. V shed 2 bases, J shed 1 base, and the junction held 6 bases outside the gene matches. The CDR3 is CASSLWVGTGSYEQYF. The CDR3 bases are TGTGCCAGCAGCTTATGGGTCGGGACAGGGTCCTACGAGCAGTACTTC. The entire variable domain, with the rest obtained from reference TRBV7-9 and TRBJ2-7, is as follows: DTGVSQNPRHKITKRGQNVTFRCDPISEHNRLYWYRQTLGQGPEFLTYFQNEAQLEKSRLLSDRFSAERPKGSFSTLEIQRTEQGDSAMYLCASSLWVGTGSYEQYFGPGTRLTVT.

The chain combines TRBV29-1 with TRBJ2-5, with TRBD1 identical over 12 bases. The V and J ends lost 8 bases and 5 bases, in that order; junction bases with no gene match: 9. Germline CDR1 is SQVTM and CDR2 is ANQGSEA. The length of the CDR3 is 14 residues. CDR3 loop: CSTLGQGARETQYF. The CDR3 coding sequence is TGCAGCACACTGGGACAGGGGGCGAGGGAGACCCAGTACTTC. The complete variable domain, with remaining parts taken from reference TRBV29-1 and TRBJ2-5, reads SAVISQKPSRDICQRGTSLTIQCQVDSQVTMMFWYRQQPGQSLTLIATANQGSEATYESGFVIDKFPISRPNLTFSTLTVSNMSPEDSSIYLCSTLGQGARETQYFGPGTRLLVL.

The chain employs TRBV19 and TRBJ1-4; TRBD1 is a possible D gene (5 bases). The CDR3 extends over 13 amino acids. The V gene's germline CDR1 is LNHDA and CDR2 SQIVND (reference sequence). V shed 9 bases and J shed 5 bases, with 13 bases lying between them. The CDR3, as DNA: TGTGCCAGCATGAAGGGGAGAAATGAAAAACTGTTTTTT. It codes for CASMKGRNEKLFF.

This clonotype was found a few times. The chain couples TRBV7-9 to TRBJ2-6; D might be TRBD2 (5 bases). From germline, CDR1 is SEHNR and CDR2 FQNEAQ (reference sequence). Trimming took off 1 base at V and 0 bases at J, with 16 bases between the two ends. The CDR3 is 19 residues long. The CDR3 DNA is TGTGCCAGCAGCTTAGAATGGAGAGAGGGTCCCTCTGGGGCCAACGTCCTGACTTTC. Translating it yields CASSLEWREGPSGANVLTF.

There are many counts of this clonotype. The V gene is TRBV7-2, the J gene TRBJ1-5, with a possible D match to TRBD1 (5 bases). Trimming removed 0 bases at V and 3 bases at J, with 9 bases between. The germline V gene has CDR1 SGHTA and CDR2 FQGNSA. This CDR3 has 15 residues. CDR3 sequence (DNA): TGTGCCAGCAGCTTAGCGCAGACAGCCAATCAGCCCCAGCATTTT. Residues: CASSLAQTANQPQHF.

The chain links TRBV29-1 to TRBJ2-3; 9 positions match TRBD2. In germline, CDR1 is SQVTM, CDR2 ANQGSEA. This CDR3 comprises 16 residues. J gave up 4 bases and V 5 bases, and 13 bases lay outside the gene matches. CDR3 bases: TGCAGCGTTCTTGCGGGAGGGCCCGTTTCGGCAGATACGCAGTATTTT. This sequence encodes CSVLAGGPVSADTQYF.

This clonotype appeared many times. The chain links TRBV10-3 to TRBJ1-4; a weak D match, TRBD1 (5 bases). Germline-derived CDR1 and CDR2 are ENHRY and SYGVKD. This CDR3 has 13 residues. The ends were cut back, 6 bases at V and 3 bases at J, with 8 bases in the middle. For the CDR3, the DNA is TGTGCCATCAGACAGGTTGCTAATGAAAAACTGTTTTTT. It encodes CAIRQVANEKLFF.

There are many counts of this clonotype. This CDR3 reads CSVGWGQGNGVTQYF. The CDR3 DNA reads TGCAGCGTTGGTTGGGGACAGGGAAACGGCGTGACCCAGTACTTC. The rearrangement joins TRBV29-1 to TRBJ2-5, with TRBD1 matching over 9 bases. CDR3 length: 15 amino acids. Germline loops: CDR1 SQVTM, CDR2 ANQGSEA. V was pared by 4 bases and J by 7 bases, with 13 bases of the junction left unmatched.

This clonotype was picked up one time. The chain uses TRBV10-3 and TRBJ1-2; 7 nucleotides align to TRBD1. CDR1 and CDR2 from the germline V gene are ENHRY and SYGVKD. V was clipped by 10 bases and J by 4 bases; unmatched bases: 9. The CDR3 consists of 13 residues. CDR3 sequence: CASKEGGGYGYTF. The CDR3 DNA reads TGTGCCAGCAAAGAAGGGGGCGGCTATGGCTACACCTTC.

This clonotype was counted ten times or more. J is TRBJ2-5 and V is TRBV20-1, with D perhaps TRBD2 (5 bases). The CDR3 length is 15 residues. The V end lost 5 bases, the J end lost 9 bases, and 25 bases lay between the germline ends. Per the germline V gene, CDR1 is DFQATT and CDR2 is SNEGSKA (reference sequence). In DNA, the CDR3 is TGCAGTGCTTCTAAACTAGTAGTGGGGAAGAGACCCCAGTACTTC. Its translation is CSASKLVVGKRPQYF.

On this clonotype: A clone one base away is much larger, so this may be a read error. The DNA for the CDR3 is TGTGCCATCAGGCGACAGGGGCGAAACACCATATATTTT. Its translation: CAIRRQGRNTIYF. The rearrangement links TRBV10-3 to TRBJ1-3, with 8 bases matching TRBD1. The V segment lost 6 bases and the J segment 5 bases; nucleotides outside the gene matches: 3. CDR1 and CDR2 from the germline V gene are ENHRY and SYGVKD. The CDR3 contains 13 residues.

The chain is built from TRBV10-3 and TRBJ1-1; tentative D call: TRBD1 (6 bases). V shed 8 bases and J shed 0 bases, with 13 bases lying between them. The germline V gene encodes CDR1 ENHRY and CDR2 SYGVKD. The CDR3 is 14 amino acids. CDR3 in DNA: TGTGCCATCGAAAGCGGACAGCTGAACACTGAAGCTTTCTTT. Its protein is CAIESGQLNTEAFF.

Details on this clonotype: This sequence may be a read error, since a much larger clone differs from it by one base. The genes are TRBV7-6 and TRBJ1-1, with D possibly matching TRBD1 (6 bases). The CDR3 contains 13 residues. Germline CDR1 SGHVS, CDR2 FNYEAQ. The CDR3 bases are TGTGCCAGCAGCCAAGGGGGGACCACTAAAGCTTTCTTT. This codes for CASSQGGTTKAFF. The full variable domain, completed using reference TRBV7-6 and TRBJ1-1, is GAGVSQSPRYKVTKRGQDVALRCDPISGHVSLYWYRQALGQGPEFLTYFNYEAQQDKSGLPNDRFSAERPEGSISTLTIQRTEQRDSAMYRCASSQGGTTKAFFGQGTRLTVV.

As concerns this clonotype: Just one base apart from a much larger clone, this may be a read error. The chain has TRBV10-3 and TRBJ1-1, with D unclear. The CDR3 extends over 14 amino acids. The germline V gene encodes CDR1 ENHRY and CDR2 SYGVKD. The CDR3 is CAINNKGWNAEAFF. In DNA, the CDR3 is TGTGCCATCAATAACAAGGGCTGGAACGCTGAAGCTTTCTTT.

Here the CDR3 DNA reads TGTGCCATCAGCATGGGGCAGGGGGACCAGCCCCAGCATTTT. This sequence encodes CAISMGQGDQPQHF. The chain carries TRBV10-3 and TRBJ1-5; TRBD1 agrees at 7 bases. CDR1 is ENHRY, CDR2 SYGVKD, per germline. The CDR3 consists of 14 residues. Trimming removed 6 bases from V and 7 bases from J; junction bases left unmatched: 9.

This clonotype was recorded many times. The CDR3 DNA follows: TGTGCCAGCAGTGTTAGGGGGGCAACTAATGAAAAACTGTTTTTT. Its translation is CASSVRGATNEKLFF. V gene TRBV9 combines with J gene TRBJ1-4; D might be TRBD1 (6 bases). V was cut by 5 bases and J by 0 bases, with 11 bases left in between. Germline CDR1 reads SGDLS; CDR2 reads YYNGEE. The CDR3 is 15 amino acids.

The chain links TRBV6-5 to TRBJ2-5; 8 bases align to TRBD1. This CDR3 has 14 residues. V lost 6 bases and J lost 2; bases outside the gene matches: 5. Germline CDR1 and CDR2: MNHEY and SVGAGI. DNA for the CDR3: TGTGCCAGCAGCCAGGGACAGGTTCAAGAGACCCAGTACTTC. Its protein is CASSQGQVQETQYF.

Turning to this clonotype: A much larger clone is a single base away; this may be a read error. The chain's CDR3 is CAISGLLGQGAEAFF. Here the CDR3 DNA reads TGTGCCATCAGTGGACTGTTAGGACAGGGGGCTGAAGCTTTCTTT. The chain combines TRBV10-3 with TRBJ1-1; 10 nucleotides align to TRBD1. This CDR3 has 15 residues. The V segment lost 4 bases and the J segment 6 bases; nucleotides outside the gene matches: 8. CDR1 and CDR2 from the germline V gene are ENHRY and SYGVKD.

The rearrangement uses TRBV25-1 and TRBJ1-1; D not certain. The CDR3 is 13 amino acids. Deletions cut 5 bases from V and 7 bases from J, with 14 bases between. Germline V lookup: CDR1 MGHDK, CDR2 SYGVNS. The CDR3 DNA is TGTGCCAGCAGTCCACTTCGGACGGATGAAGCTTTCTTT. Protein sequence: CASSPLRTDEAFF. Variable domain in full (rest from reference TRBV25-1 and TRBJ1-1): EADIYQTPRYLVIGTGKKITLECSQTMGHDKMYWYQQDPGMELHLIHYSYGVNSTEKGDLSSESTVSRIRTEHFPLTLESARPSHTSQYLCASSPLRTDEAFFGQGTRLTVV.

The chain recombines TRBV15 with TRBJ2-7; D gene ambiguous. The CDR3 covers 13 residues. In germline, CDR1 is LNHNV, CDR2 YYDKDF (reference sequence). Trimming stripped 3 bases from V and 3 bases from J, with 9 bases between. CDR3 sequence reads: CATSRRQNYEQYF. DNA for the CDR3: TGTGCCACCAGCAGGCGACAAAACTACGAGCAGTACTTC.

The rearrangement joins TRBV5-1 to TRBJ1-1; D unresolved. V was trimmed by 3 bases and J by 1 base, leaving 7 bases between them. CDR1 and CDR2 from the germline V gene are SGHRS and YFSETQ. CDR3 length: 13 amino acids. The CDR3 nucleotides read TGCGCCAGCAGCTGGAACGGGAACACTGAAGCTTTCTTT. It is translated as CASSWNGNTEAFF.

The rearrangement joins TRBV10-1 to TRBJ1-5; D remains ambiguous. CDR1 and CDR2 from the germline V gene are WNHNN and SYGVQD (reference sequence). The CDR3 length is 13 residues. The V and J ends lost 0 bases and 7 bases respectively, with 7 bases between them. CDR3 amino acids: CASSESGQQPQHF. The CDR3 DNA sequence: TGCGCCAGCAGTGAGTCAGGGCAGCAGCCCCAGCATTTT.

The chain joins TRBV9 to TRBJ1-1, with TRBD1 matching over 9 bases. V was pared by 3 bases and J by 0 bases, with 3 bases of the junction left unmatched. CDR3 size: 15 residues. CDR1 SGDLS and CDR2 YYNGEE come from the germline V gene. The CDR3 DNA is TGTGCCAGCAGCGAGACAGGGGGAATGAACACTGAAGCTTTCTTT. This gives the protein CASSETGGMNTEAFF.

The chain carries TRBV7-9 and TRBJ2-5; no reliable D call. In germline, CDR1 is SEHNR, CDR2 FQNEAQ (reference sequence). The CDR3 is 13 residues long. Trimming took 5 bases from V and 5 from J, leaving 12 bases between them. The CDR3 sequence: CASSRLRIETQYF. The CDR3 DNA reads TGTGCCAGCAGCCGCCTGAGGATTGAGACCCAGTACTTC.

This chain links TRBV4-1 with TRBJ1-3, with D maybe TRBD1 (6 bases). V was clipped by 5 bases and J by 0 bases, with 14 bases between them. Germline CDR1 MGHRA, CDR2 YSYEKL. This CDR3 region has 16 residues. The CDR3 DNA reads TGCGCCAGCAGCGACGGACAGATTCTCTCTGGAAACACCATATATTTT. Its translation: CASSDGQILSGNTIYF.

This sequence joins TRBV10-3 and TRBJ1-5, with D possibly TRBD1 on 5 matching bases. Germline CDR1 ENHRY, CDR2 SYGVKD. V was shortened by 9 bases and J by 1 base, with 19 bases between the two germline ends. CDR3 length: 16 residues. CDR3 loop: CAIAKVGGGSNQPQHF. CDR3 bases: TGTGCCATAGCAAAGGTGGGCGGGGGGAGCAATCAGCCCCAGCATTTT.

CDR3 sequence (DNA): TGCAGCGTCGGCAGGGTGTTATCTGGGGCCAACGTCCTGACTTTC. This gives the protein CSVGRVLSGANVLTF. The V call is TRBV29-1, the J call TRBJ2-6, with a possible D match to TRBD1 (5 bases). Germline values: CDR1 SQVTM, CDR2 ANQGSEA. The CDR3 has 15 amino acids. V gave up 6 bases and J gave up 1 base, with 13 bases separating them.

This clonotype was seen at least ten times. A single base separates this from a much larger clone, so it may be a read error. The chain carries TRBV12-3 or TRBV12-4 and TRBJ1-5; D is unresolved. CDR3 length equals 13 residues. V dropped 5 bases and J dropped 1 base, with 6 bases sitting between them. The CDR3 sequence is CASSGNSNQPQHF. The CDR3 nucleotides read TGTGCCAGCAGTGGGAACAGCAATCAGCCCCAGCATTTT.

V gene TRBV7-9 combines with J gene TRBJ2-6; D perhaps matches TRBD1 (5 bases). Germline V lookup: CDR1 SEHNR, CDR2 FQNEAQ (reference sequence). V shed 1 base and J shed 4 bases, with 11 bases lying between them. This CDR3 region has 16 residues. CDR3 sequence: CASSLDGGAGANVLTF. In nucleotides, the CDR3 is TGTGCCAGCAGCTTAGACGGTGGGGCAGGGGCCAACGTCCTGACTTTC.

The chain joins TRBV4-3 to TRBJ2-5; perhaps TRBD2 as D (5 bases). The V gene's germline CDR1 is LGHNA and CDR2 YSLEER. This CDR3 is 16 amino acids long. Trimming cost V 1 base and J 5 bases, with 17 bases left between them. This CDR3 is CASSQASNRGSETQYF. CDR3 in DNA: TGCGCCAGCAGCCAAGCCTCCAACAGAGGGTCTGAGACCCAGTACTTC.